The clone carrying this T cell receptor (beta chain) was counted many times. The read is 3 residues too short to cover the CDR3 end, so that end is filled in from the germline J gene. This sample was taken from a study of T cell clonality in common variable immunodeficiency. The CDR3 has 12 amino acids. Germline V gene lookup returns CDR1 SGHDN and CDR2 FVKESK. V was clipped by 3 bases and J by 7 bases; unmatched bases: 2. Only in-frame clones appear in the TCRdb table, and some are missing; sequencing was by immunoSEQ multiplex PCR. The sample has 57,000 or so clones, none seen only once. This sequence originates from a person aged 18 to 70 in good health. The chain links TRBV14 to TRBJ1-1, with 7 nucleotides matching TRBD1. Material: peripheral blood mononuclear cells. The CDR3 bases that were read are TGTGCCAGCAGCCAGGGGACAGTTGAA. As protein: CASSQGTVE. The full-length CDR3 reads as CASSQGTVEAFF.